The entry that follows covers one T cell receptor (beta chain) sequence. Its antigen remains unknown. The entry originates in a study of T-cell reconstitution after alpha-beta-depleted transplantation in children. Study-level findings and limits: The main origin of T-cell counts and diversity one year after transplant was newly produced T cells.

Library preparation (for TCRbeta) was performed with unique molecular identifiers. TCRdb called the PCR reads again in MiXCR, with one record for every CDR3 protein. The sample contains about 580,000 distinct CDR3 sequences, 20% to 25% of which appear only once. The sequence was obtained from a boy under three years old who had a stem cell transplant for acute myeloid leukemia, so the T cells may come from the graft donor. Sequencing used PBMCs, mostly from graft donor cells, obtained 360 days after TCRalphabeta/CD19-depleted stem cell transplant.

The CDR3 region has the DNA TGCAGTGCTCCACAGGAGGGGATAGAGACCCAGTACTTC. This gives the protein CSAPQEGIETQYF. The rearrangement links TRBV20-1 to TRBJ2-5, with D perhaps matching TRBD2 (6 bases). Trimming pared 5 bases from V and 4 bases from J, leaving 14 bases between. Germline CDR1 is DFQATT and CDR2 is SNEGSKA (reference sequence). This CDR3 region has 13 residues.